These 8 T cell receptor beta chains were all obtained from the same sample, sequenced in a study of a mutant IDH1 vaccine in newly diagnosed glioma (dated by TCRdb to 2020 to 2023). This specimen's time point label, per the study, means: week 11, during vaccination. Every vaccine dose consisted of 300 ug of a 20-mer mutant IDH1 peptide in Montanide, administered subcutaneously together with topical imiquimod. The library was made by the immunoSEQ multiplex PCR assay. TCRdb took this table from immuneACCESS and kept in-frame rearrangements with V and J called. Such tables lack part of the clones; where checked against another copy, unresolved V genes explain under half of the gap, and the rest is unexplained. The sample table holds around 100,000 clones, of which almost 90% were seen once. The ten largest clones take up roughly 0.65% of the sample. Antigen specificity for these receptors is unknown.

The material sequenced was PBMCs, taken from a glioma patient whose treatment included an IDH1 peptide vaccine. Receptors originate from a woman aged 45-65 years with glioma.

The CDR3 DNA reads TGTGCCAGCAGCTTCACCTCTGGAAACACCATATATTTT. Translation gives CASSFTSGNTIYF. The gene calls are TRBV7-9 and TRBJ1-3; no definite D call. Per the germline V gene, CDR1 is SEHNR and CDR2 is FQNEAQ (reference sequence). This CDR3 has 13 amino acids. Trimming took 3 bases from V and 0 from J, leaving 3 bases between them.

The CDR3 region is CASSVGQGNRNQPQHF. The DNA for the CDR3 is TGTGCCAGCAGTGTGGGACAGGGGAATCGAAATCAGCCCCAGCATTTT. The chain couples TRBV2 to TRBJ1-5; 10 nucleotides line up with TRBD1. Germline loops: CDR1 SNHLY, CDR2 FYNNEI. With V trimmed by 4 bases and J by 4 bases, 7 bases remained unmatched. The CDR3 contains 16 residues.

V is TRBV2 and J is TRBJ1-1; 8 positions agree with TRBD1. CDR1 and CDR2 (germline): SNHLY, FYNNEI. Trimming removed 8 bases from V and 4 bases from J; junction bases left unmatched: 9. The CDR3 sequence is 14 residues long. The CDR3 loop is CASRTGQGSTEAFF. The CDR3, as DNA: TGTGCCAGCCGTACAGGACAGGGCAGCACTGAAGCTTTCTTT.

The chain couples TRBV14 to TRBJ1-5; D is uncertain. Germline CDR1 and CDR2: SGHDN and FVKESK. V dropped 0 bases and J dropped 1 base, with 1 base sitting between them. This CDR3 spans 13 amino acids. CDR3 region: CASSQDSNQPQHF. The DNA for the CDR3 is TGTGCCAGCAGCCAAGACAGCAATCAGCCCCAGCATTTT.

This clone has a single count. The chain employs TRBV7-9 and TRBJ2-1; 8 positions match TRBD1. With V trimmed by 1 base and J by 6 bases, 8 bases remained unmatched. This CDR3 region has 16 residues. CDR1 SEHNR and CDR2 FQNEAQ come from the germline V gene (reference sequence). The CDR3 sequence is CASSLVGGQGSNEQFF. CDR3 sequence (DNA): TGTGCCAGCAGCTTAGTAGGAGGACAGGGCTCCAATGAGCAGTTCTTC. Drawing the rest from reference TRBV7-9 and TRBJ2-1, the complete variable domain is DTGVSQNPRHKITKRGQNVTFRCDPISEHNRLYWYRQTLGQGPEFLTYFQNEAQLEKSRLLSDRFSAERPKGSFSTLEIQRTEQGDSAMYLCASSLVGGQGSNEQFFGPGTRLTVL.

This sequence joins TRBV18 and TRBJ2-7; D may match TRBD1 or TRBD2 (5 bases each). CDR1 KGHSH and CDR2 LQKENI come from the germline V gene. The CDR3 extends over 14 amino acids. V shed 2 bases and J shed 4 bases, with 12 bases lying between them. CDR3 sequence: CASSPWQGEYEQYF. CDR3 DNA: TGTGCCAGCTCACCATGGCAGGGAGAGTACGAGCAGTACTTC.

V and J are TRBV5-1 and TRBJ1-4; D not resolved. Germline V CDR1 and CDR2: SGHRS, YFSETQ. This CDR3 has 13 amino acids. Trimming shortened V by 4 bases and J by 8 bases, and 12 bases separated the two germline ends. CDR3 sequence: CASSGEDGEKLFF. The CDR3 bases are TGCGCCAGCAGCGGGGAGGATGGAGAAAAACTGTTTTTT.

The V call is TRBV7-2, the J call TRBJ2-7; TRBD1 or TRBD2 may be the D gene (6 bases each). Germline CDR1 and CDR2: SGHTA and FQGNSA. The V gene lost 5 bases and the J gene lost 7 bases, with 15 bases spanning the gap. The CDR3 is made up of 13 amino acids. The CDR3 nucleotides are TGTGCCAGCAGCCCGCAAATAGGGGGGGAGCAGTACTTC. Translation gives CASSPQIGGEQYF.